The 20 T cell receptor beta chains reported below all come from one sample, sequenced in a study of blood T cell repertoires in COVID-19 (dated by TCRdb to about 2020). The protocol used for the library was the immunoSEQ multiplex PCR assay. In its TCRdb copy, this immuneACCESS table keeps in-frame sequences only and misses some clones. Where compared with another copy, unresolved V genes explain less than half of these, and the others have no known cause. This sample gives about 65,000 clones in total; 85% to 95% of them show up just once. The ten biggest clones cover approximately 2.6% of the sample. The sample taken for sequencing was peripheral blood. The receptors were gathered from a man in his 70s with active COVID-19.

CDR3 in DNA: TGTGCCAGCAGCTTCAGGGACAGGGGGCGTGAGCAGTACGTC. Protein product: CASSFRDRGREQYV. The chain carries TRBV13 and TRBJ2-7; 12 bases align to TRBD1. The CDR3 length is 14 residues. The germline V gene encodes CDR1 PRHDT and CDR2 FYEKMQ (reference sequence). The J segment lost 7 bases and the V segment lost 3 bases, leaving 4 bases of the junction unmatched.

This chain links TRBV14 with TRBJ1-5, with D uncertain. The CDR3 spans 16 residues. With 4 bases removed from V and 1 base from J, the gap between germline ends came to 14 bases. Looked up from germline, CDR1 is SGHDN and CDR2 is FVKESK. The CDR3 region has the DNA TGTGCCAGCAGCCCGCAAGAGTCGGTAAGCAATCAGCCCCAGCATTTT. It yields the protein CASSPQESVSNQPQHF.

The J gene is TRBJ1-3, the V gene TRBV2, with unresolved D. CDR3 length equals 15 residues. Germline CDR1 reads SNHLY; CDR2 reads FYNNEI. The V end lost 2 bases, the J end lost 6 bases, and 14 bases lay between the germline ends. The CDR3 nucleotides read TGTGCCAGCAGTGAATACGGGGTTGCGGCAAACACCATATATTTT. Translation: CASSEYGVAANTIYF.

The chain links TRBV29-1 to TRBJ2-1; tentatively, D is TRBD2 (5 bases). Germline V gene lookup returns CDR1 SQVTM and CDR2 ANQGSEA. CDR3 size: 14 residues. V shed 1 base and J shed 4 bases, with 11 bases lying between them. The CDR3 sequence is CSVEGSTRYNEQFF. For the CDR3, the DNA is TGCAGCGTTGAAGGGTCAACTAGGTACAATGAGCAGTTCTTC.

The rearrangement uses TRBV6-2 or TRBV6-3 and TRBJ2-1; D is perhaps TRBD2 (6 bases). Germline CDR1 and CDR2: MNHEY and SVGEGT. CDR3 size: 11 residues. V was shortened by 2 bases and J by 13 bases, with 9 bases between the two germline ends. The CDR3 loop reads CASSYGGIQFF. DNA for the CDR3: TGTGCCAGCAGTTACGGAGGGATTCAGTTCTTC.

The chain combines TRBV6-5 with TRBJ1-1, with a possible D match to TRBD1 (5 bases). The CDR3 is 15 residues long. Deletions cut 4 bases from V and 3 bases from J, with 15 bases between. Germline CDR1 and CDR2: MNHEY and SVGAGI. CDR3 protein: CASSLISTRDTEAFF. CDR3 nucleotides: TGTGCCAGCAGTTTAATCTCCACCAGGGACACTGAAGCTTTCTTT.

This chain links TRBV6-5 with TRBJ1-5; TRBD1 agrees at 8 bases. Trimming cost V 5 bases and J 6 bases; bases outside gene matches: 6. Germline V gene lookup returns CDR1 MNHEY and CDR2 SVGAGI. The CDR3 sequence is 14 residues long. In DNA form, the CDR3 reads TGTGCCAGCAGTCCCGACGACAGGGGTCAGCCCCAGCATTTT. Residues: CASSPDDRGQPQHF.

Details on this clone: Other nucleotide sequences from this sample produce the same CDR3. The chain joins TRBV7-9 to TRBJ1-6, with unresolved D. CDR1 SEHNR and CDR2 FQNEAQ come from the germline V gene (reference sequence). V lost 5 bases and J 7 bases, leaving 6 bases between the germline ends. CDR3 size: 12 residues. Written as DNA, the CDR3 is TGTGCCAGCAGCCGCGAGAATTCACCCCTCCACTTT. This codes for CASSRENSPLHF.

This chain joins TRBV7-9 and TRBJ2-1, with 9 bases matching TRBD2. V dropped 2 bases and J dropped 0; count of bases not matched to a gene: 2. Germline V lookup: CDR1 SEHNR, CDR2 FQNEAQ (reference sequence). The CDR3 is 16 residues long. The CDR3 bases are TGTGCCAGCAGCTTAAGCGGGGGGACCTCCTACAATGAGCAGTTCTTC. As protein: CASSLSGGTSYNEQFF.

This chain links TRBV6-2 or TRBV6-3 with TRBJ1-2; D uncertain. The CDR3 length is 13 residues. The V and J ends lost 6 bases and 4 bases respectively, with 12 bases between them. Per the germline V gene, CDR1 is MNHEY and CDR2 is SVGEGT. This CDR3 is CASSDSGLYGYTF. CDR3 sequence (DNA): TGTGCCAGCAGCGATTCCGGACTCTATGGCTACACCTTC.

V and J are TRBV28 and TRBJ2-2; 7 bases are shared with TRBD1. CDR1 and CDR2 (germline): MDHEN, SYDVKM. Unmatched junction bases numbered 26, after V lost 6 bases and J lost 7 bases. This CDR3 has 20 amino acids. CDR3 residues: CASSSPNSGTEVWLRGELFF. CDR3 coding DNA: TGTGCCAGCAGCTCCCCGAACAGTGGGACAGAGGTTTGGTTACGCGGGGAGCTGTTTTTT.

The chain links TRBV2 to TRBJ1-5; no definite D call. V lost 6 bases to trimming and J lost 4 bases, with 10 bases between them. This CDR3 contains 13 residues. The germline V gene has CDR1 SNHLY and CDR2 FYNNEI. CDR3 nucleotide sequence: TGTGCCAGCAGCGTCGTTTCTAATCAGCCCCAGCATTTT. Translated: CASSVVSNQPQHF.

The J gene is TRBJ2-7, the V gene TRBV9; no clear D gene. V was clipped by 2 bases and J by 4 bases, with 19 bases between them. CDR3 length: 16 amino acids. Germline V gives CDR1 SGDLS, CDR2 YYNGEE. Here the CDR3 reads CASSVGSTDRVYEQYF. In DNA, the CDR3 is TGTGCCAGCAGCGTTGGATCAACGGATCGGGTATACGAGCAGTACTTC.

This chain joins TRBV3-1 (or the pseudogene TRBV3-2) and TRBJ1-2, with a possible D match to TRBD1 (6 bases). The CDR3 is 13 residues long. Germline V gene sequence: CDR1 LGHDT, CDR2 YNNKEL (reference sequence). The V end lost 1 base, the J end lost 8 bases, and 11 bases lay between the germline ends. This CDR3 reads CASSQGGGLGYTF. The DNA for the CDR3 is TGTGCCAGCAGCCAAGGCGGGGGGCTCGGCTACACCTTC.

In this sample, this clone turned up a few times. The rearrangement links TRBV18 to TRBJ1-6; D gene ambiguous. Germline V CDR1 and CDR2: KGHSH, LQKENI. V was shortened by 2 bases and J by 10 bases, with 12 bases between the two germline ends. The CDR3 sequence is 14 residues long. This CDR3 is CASSPVTGVSPLHF. Here the CDR3 DNA reads TGTGCCAGCTCACCAGTTACCGGGGTCTCACCCCTCCACTTT. The full variable domain, in which reference TRBV18 and TRBJ1-6 provide the parts outside the CDR3, is NAGVMQNPRHLVRRRGQEARLRCSPMKGHSHVYWYRQLPEEGLKFMVYLQKENIIDESGMPKERFSAEFPKEGPSILRIQQVVRGDSAAYFCASSPVTGVSPLHFGNGTRLTVT.

This chain links TRBV7-9 with TRBJ1-1, with D possibly being TRBD1 (5 bases). The CDR3 totals 14 residues. Germline V gives CDR1 SEHNR, CDR2 FQNEAQ (reference sequence). With 5 bases removed from V and 1 base from J, the gap between germline ends came to 11 bases. CDR3 sequence: CASSTSGGNTEAFF. CDR3 DNA sequence: TGTGCCAGCAGCACTAGCGGGGGGAACACTGAAGCTTTCTTT.

This chain uses TRBV6-2 or TRBV6-3 with TRBJ1-5; 11 bases fit TRBD1. The ends lost 5 bases at V and 1 base at J; junction bases unmatched: 7. The CDR3 is made up of 17 amino acids. The germline CDR1 and CDR2 sequences are MNHEY and SVGEGT. This CDR3 reads CASSTGQGVLSNQPQHF. In nucleotides, the CDR3 is TGTGCCAGCAGTACGGGACAGGGGGTTTTAAGCAATCAGCCCCAGCATTTT.

This clone turned up a few times. The J gene is TRBJ1-2, the V gene TRBV10-3; D unresolved. CDR1 ENHRY and CDR2 SYGVKD come from the germline V gene. The CDR3 consists of 13 residues. V was clipped by 6 bases and J by 4 bases, with 12 bases between them. The DNA for the CDR3 is TGTGCCATCAGGCCCGGCGGGCCCTATGGCTACACCTTC. Translated, it gives CAIRPGGPYGYTF.

The chain uses TRBV5-1 and TRBJ2-1, with 7 bases aligning to TRBD1. After removal of 3 bases from V and 7 bases from J, the junction contained 10 bases not matched to a gene. Germline V lookup: CDR1 SGHRS, CDR2 YFSETQ. The CDR3 is made up of 15 amino acids. For the CDR3, the DNA is TGCGCCAGCAGCTCCGGACAGGTTAAGGATAATGAGCAGTTCTTC. Amino acids: CASSSGQVKDNEQFF.

This clone was recorded only once. This chain links TRBV5-1 with TRBJ1-6; the D is unclear. CDR1 and CDR2 from the germline V gene are SGHRS and YFSETQ. The CDR3 totals 15 residues. V lost 0 bases and J 1 base, leaving 5 bases between the germline ends. For the CDR3, the DNA is TGCGCCAGCAGCTTGGGGAGGTCCTATAATTCACCCCTCCACTTT. Its protein is CASSLGRSYNSPLHF.